The 25 T cell receptor beta chains reported below all come from one sample, sequenced in a study of cytomegalovirus exposure and HLA in healthy donors. 13 Jbeta primers and 60 Vbeta primers were used for the PCR. The protocol was immunoSEQ multiplex PCR, while the TCRdb copy is restricted to in-frame clones and leaves out a portion. This sample has some 200,000 clones, with roughly four fifths found just once. Sequenced sample: PBMCs. The receptors stem from a girl aged 2-9 years in good health and CMV-seronegative.

This clone appeared a few times. For the CDR3, the DNA is TGCGCCAGCAGCTTGGACAGTCTACTGGGCACTGAAGCTTTCTTT. Translated: CASSLDSLLGTEAFF. The V and J genes are TRBV5-1 and TRBJ1-1; D ambiguous. Germline lookup yields CDR1 SGHRS and CDR2 YFSETQ. The V gene lost 0 bases and the J gene lost 4 bases, with 13 bases spanning the gap. This CDR3 is 15 amino acids long.

The V gene is TRBV5-1, the J gene TRBJ2-1; D is unclear. The CDR3 extends over 14 amino acids. Germline lookup yields CDR1 SGHRS and CDR2 YFSETQ. Trimming left V 2 bases short and J 0 bases short, with 6 bases between. CDR3 amino acids: CASSFGNSYNEQFF. CDR3 nucleotide sequence: TGCGCCAGCAGCTTTGGCAACTCCTACAATGAGCAGTTCTTC.

The rearrangement joins TRBV30 to TRBJ2-3, with 7 bases identical to TRBD1. V gave up 4 bases and J gave up 6 bases; unmatched junction bases: 13. From germline, CDR1 is GTSNPN and CDR2 SVGIG (reference sequence). The CDR3 is 15 residues long. CDR3 sequence: CAWTLGTAAVDTQYF. CDR3 nucleotide sequence: TGTGCCTGGACCTTAGGGACAGCGGCCGTCGATACGCAGTATTTT.

The genes are TRBV5-1 and TRBJ2-5; D remains unclear. Looked up from germline, CDR1 is SGHRS and CDR2 is YFSETQ. The V end was cut by 2 bases, the J end by 3 bases, with 5 bases between. This CDR3 region has 12 residues. The CDR3: CASSLSEETQYF. The DNA of the CDR3 is TGCGCCAGCAGCTTATCAGAAGAGACCCAGTACTTC.

The rearrangement uses TRBV6-5 and TRBJ2-7; 10 bases line up with TRBD1. The CDR3 has 15 amino acids. Germline CDR1 and CDR2: MNHEY and SVGAGI. With V trimmed by 8 bases and J by 3 bases, 10 bases remained unmatched. CDR3 sequence (DNA): TGTGCCAGCGGGTCATTGACAGGGGGCATCTACGAGCAGTACTTC. Its translation: CASGSLTGGIYEQYF.

V is TRBV9 and J is TRBJ2-3; TRBD2 matches at 10 bases. The CDR3 is 16 amino acids. CDR1 is SGDLS and CDR2 is YYNGEE in the germline V gene. J lost 1 base, V lost 4 bases, and 6 bases had no gene match. The CDR3 here is CASSSLAGDRTDTQYF. For the CDR3, the DNA is TGTGCCAGCAGCAGCCTAGCGGGAGATCGCACAGATACGCAGTATTTT.

The CDR3, as DNA: TGTGCCAGCACCAAACTCGGGACAATCACCGGGGAGCTGTTTTTT. This encodes CASTKLGTITGELFF. This chain connects TRBV6-6 to TRBJ2-2; tentative D call: TRBD1 (6 bases). Germline assignment: CDR1 MNHNY and CDR2 SVGAGI (reference sequence). This CDR3 spans 15 amino acids. V was shortened by 7 bases and J by 4 bases, with 16 bases between the two germline ends.

CDR3 in DNA: TGTGCCAGCAGCGCCTTTAACTCTGGAAACACCATATATTTT. Translating gives CASSAFNSGNTIYF. The rearrangement uses TRBV9 and TRBJ1-3; D call uncertain. The CDR3 contains 14 residues. Germline CDR1 reads SGDLS; CDR2 reads YYNGEE. The V and J ends lost 3 bases and 0 bases respectively, with 7 bases between them.

This clone has a handful of counts. The rearrangement uses TRBV19 and TRBJ1-2; possible D gene TRBD1, 5 bases. Trimming shortened V by 4 bases and J by 4 bases, and 10 bases separated the two germline ends. This CDR3 is built from 13 residues. Germline CDR1 LNHDA, CDR2 SQIVND (reference sequence). DNA for the CDR3: TGTGCCAGTAGTACCCAGGGTGGCTATGGCTACACCTTC. Protein product: CASSTQGGYGYTF. The full variable domain, in which reference TRBV19 and TRBJ1-2 provide the parts outside the CDR3, is DGGITQSPKYLFRKEGQNVTLSCEQNLNHDAMYWYRQDPGQGLRLIYYSQIVNDFQKGDIAEGYSVSREKKESFPLTVTSAQKNPTAFYLCASSTQGGYGYTFGSGTRLTVV.

Comment on this clone: Other DNA variants within this sample encode the same CDR3. The genes are TRBV11-1 and TRBJ1-2, with 7 bases identical to TRBD1. This CDR3 has 13 residues. Per germline, CDR1 SGHAT and CDR2 FQDESV (reference sequence). The J segment lost 3 bases and the V segment lost 4 bases, leaving 2 bases of the junction unmatched. The CDR3 bases are TGTGCCAGCAGCTCTGGGACAGACTATGGCTACACCTTC. This sequence encodes CASSSGTDYGYTF.

This rearrangement joins TRBV21-1 to TRBJ2-1; the table gives TRBD2 as D, unverified against the DNA. TRBV21-1 is termed a pseudogene. The CDR3 is made up of 15 amino acids. Here the CDR3 reads CASPCRGGLVDEQFF. The CDR3 nucleotides read TGTGCCAGCCCGTGCCGGGGGGGCCTTGTGGATGAGCAGTTCTTC.

The table lists this clone with a count of one. The junction departs from germline at one end; a sequencing error may be responsible. The V and J genes are TRBV7-9 and TRBJ1-1; D gene ambiguous. This CDR3 has 12 amino acids. Germline CDR1 reads SEHNR; CDR2 reads FQNEAQ (reference sequence). The CDR3 DNA is TGTTCCAGCAGCCTGCATAGTGGTGAAGCTTTCTTT. It codes for CSSSLHSGEAFF.

V is TRBV5-4 and J is TRBJ1-2; TRBD1 aligns across 7 bases. Trimming removed 1 base from V and 6 bases from J; junction bases left unmatched: 9. The CDR3 loop spans 15 amino acids. The germline V gene has CDR1 SGHNT and CDR2 YYREEE (reference sequence). The CDR3 coding sequence is TGTGCCAGCAGCTTGCGTGGCAGACAGGGAGATGGCTACACCTTC. Amino acids: CASSLRGRQGDGYTF.

V gene TRBV6-1 combines with J gene TRBJ1-5, with 10 bases identical to TRBD1. The V gene's germline CDR1 is MNHNS and CDR2 SASEGT. The CDR3 is made up of 15 amino acids. The ends lost 3 bases at V and 4 bases at J; junction bases unmatched: 3. The CDR3 DNA sequence: TGTGCCAGCAGTGAGACAGGGGGCAAAAATCAGCCCCAGCATTTT. Amino acids: CASSETGGKNQPQHF.

The gene calls are TRBV11-1 and TRBJ2-5, with TRBD2 as a possible D gene (7 bases). Trimming pared 5 bases from V and 5 bases from J, leaving 21 bases between. This CDR3 has 16 residues. The germline gives CDR1 SGHAT, CDR2 FQDESV (reference sequence). CDR3 loop: CASSPSRGGYEETQYF. CDR3 in DNA: TGTGCCAGCAGCCCAAGTCGCGGGGGCTATGAGGAGACCCAGTACTTC.

V usage is TRBV5-6 and J usage is TRBJ2-7; tentatively, D is TRBD2 (6 bases). The CDR3 covers 17 residues. V was cut by 0 bases and J by 0 bases, with 16 bases left in between. Germline V lookup: CDR1 SGHDT, CDR2 YYEEEE. The CDR3 reads CASSLGLGGASSYEQYF. CDR3 coding DNA: TGTGCCAGCAGCTTGGGGTTGGGGGGAGCGTCCTCCTACGAGCAGTACTTC.

CDR3 sequence (DNA): TGTGCCAGCAGGGGTAGCGGGGGGCTTTACAATGAGCAGTTCTTC. Its protein product is CASRGSGGLYNEQFF. The chain combines TRBV5-4 with TRBJ2-1, with 10 positions matching TRBD2. Germline lookup yields CDR1 SGHNT and CDR2 YYREEE (reference sequence). This CDR3 contains 15 residues. V dropped 5 bases and J dropped 4; count of bases not matched to a gene: 6. The whole variable domain, remainder taken from reference TRBV5-4 and TRBJ2-1, is ETGVTQSPTHLIKTRGQQVTLRCSSQSGHNTVSWYQQALGQGPQFIFQYYREEENGRGNFPPRFSGLQFPNYSSELNVNALELDDSALYLCASRGSGGLYNEQFFGPGTRLTVL.

The CDR3 is CASSLSSGTSYEQYF. The CDR3 DNA sequence: TGCGCCAGCAGCTTATCTAGCGGGACCTCCTACGAGCAGTACTTC. The rearrangement uses TRBV5-1 and TRBJ2-7; 9 bases fit TRBD2. V dropped 2 bases and J dropped 0; count of bases not matched to a gene: 3. In germline, CDR1 is SGHRS, CDR2 YFSETQ. The CDR3 is 15 residues long.

This clone came up once. CDR3 loop: CASSSVRGTEAFF. CDR3 sequence (DNA): TGTGCCAGCAGCTCCGTAAGGGGGACTGAAGCTTTCTTT. The chain links TRBV7-7 to TRBJ1-1; perhaps TRBD1 as D (6 bases). CDR3 length: 13 residues. V was shortened by 4 bases and J by 5 bases, with 11 bases between the two germline ends. Germline V gene sequence: CDR1 SSHAT, CDR2 FNYEAQ (reference sequence).

The V and J genes are TRBV5-1 and TRBJ2-2; TRBD2 matches 8 bases. The CDR3 spans 15 residues. Germline V gives CDR1 SGHRS, CDR2 YFSETQ. Trimming took 4 bases from V and 7 from J; bases not matched to a gene: 9. The CDR3 DNA reads as TGCGCCAGCAGCCGGGAGGGGTACACGGGCGGGGAGCTGTTTTTT. Its protein product is CASSREGYTGGELFF.

V is TRBV4-2 and J is TRBJ1-1, with a weak D call TRBD1 (6 bases). The V gene's germline CDR1 is LGHNA and CDR2 YNFKEQ. With 3 bases removed from V and 7 bases from J, the gap between germline ends came to 18 bases. CDR3 length: 15 amino acids. The CDR3: CASSQPSQGRGEAFF. CDR3 nucleotides: TGTGCCAGCAGCCAGCCTTCACAGGGTAGAGGTGAAGCTTTCTTT.

This chain connects TRBV10-3 to TRBJ2-5; 8 bases are shared with TRBD2. Looked up from germline, CDR1 is ENHRY and CDR2 is SYGVKD. V shed 2 bases and J 9 bases; nucleotides not matched to a gene: 20. The CDR3 length is 18 residues. CDR3 in DNA: TGTGCCATCAGTGAGAAACTAGCGGAAATCGTAGTCCCATGGGCCCAGTACTTC. Translated: CAISEKLAEIVVPWAQYF.

The J gene is TRBJ2-7, the V gene TRBV13; TRBD2 matches at 12 bases. The CDR3 runs to 15 residues. Germline V lookup: CDR1 PRHDT, CDR2 FYEKMQ (reference sequence). V trimming: 3 bases; J trimming: 2 bases; junction bases outside the gene matches: 2. CDR3 protein: CASSFASGGAYEQYF. CDR3 nucleotides: TGTGCCAGCAGCTTTGCTAGCGGGGGGGCCTACGAGCAGTACTTC.

The chain joins TRBV18 to TRBJ1-5, with 8 bases fitting TRBD1. With 2 bases clipped from V and 5 bases from J, the junction kept 8 bases outside the gene matches. This CDR3 comprises 16 residues. Germline CDR1 is KGHSH and CDR2 is LQKENI. The CDR3 spells CASSPSNRGTDQPQHF. The CDR3 bases are TGTGCCAGCTCACCATCGAACAGGGGGACGGATCAGCCCCAGCATTTT.

The chain has TRBV2 and TRBJ1-5; 7 bases are a match to TRBD1. The V segment lost 4 bases and the J segment 4 bases; nucleotides outside the gene matches: 16. The germline gives CDR1 SNHLY, CDR2 FYNNEI. CDR3 length: 18 residues. CDR3 residues: CASSGVRRQGDLNQPQHF. The CDR3 coding sequence is TGTGCCAGCAGTGGAGTAAGGCGACAGGGAGATTTGAATCAGCCCCAGCATTTT.